This paragraph covers one TCR beta chain sequence. Its antigen remains unidentified. The data originate from a study of CD8 T cell repertoires and HIV-1 epitope variants. Study-level information: Controls were a CMV, EBV and flu peptide pool, Ebola AY9 negative control, and no-peptide well. Separate from the cultures, 1M uncultured T cells served as baseline.

Findings and caveats of the study: The assay identified only TCR beta chains of antigen-proliferating T cells.

TCR beta CDR3 was sequenced at survey depth on immunoSEQ. Method: immunoSEQ multiplex PCR; TCRdb's copy keeps in-frame clones and lacks some. The sample has about 4,800 clones, over 60% seen once. The CDR3 has 15 amino acids. Trimming took off 3 bases at V and 6 bases at J, with 16 bases between the two ends. CDR1 LNHDA and CDR2 SQIVND come from the germline V gene (reference sequence). The sequenced sample consisted of cultured CD8+ T cells derived from PBMCs. This clonotype was sampled from a male donor with HIV. V gene TRBV19 combines with J gene TRBJ2-3; D could derive from TRBD1 or TRBD2 (5 bases each). The CDR3 DNA is TGTGCCAGTAGTATCGGACCTGCCGAGGGGGATACGCAGTATTTT. Protein product: CASSIGPAEGDTQYF.